This entry features one T cell receptor (beta chain) sequence. The CDR3 is 11 residues long. Trimming pared 4 bases from V and 5 bases from J, leaving 5 bases between. Per the germline V gene, CDR1 is MNHNS and CDR2 is SASEGT. This sample is part of a study of radiotherapy plus CTLA-4 blockade in lung cancer. Some clones are missing from TCRdb's copy, which holds only in-frame ones; the method was immunoSEQ multiplex PCR. The data hold 85,000 to 120,000 clones, with more than 75% observed a single time. Receiving focal radiation plus CTLA-4 blockade with ipilimumab were patients who had chemo-refractory metastatic non-small-cell lung cancer.

The chain links TRBV6-1 to TRBJ2-5, with D uncertain. The receptor comes from a human donor with non-small cell lung cancer that progressed on radiotherapy plus ipilimumab. Some clones in this sample may be carry-over from other donors' samples. The sequences come from peripheral blood, collected from a patient treated with radiotherapy plus ipilimumab. The CDR3 sequence is CASSGVETQYF. The CDR3 DNA is TGTGCCAGCAGTGGGGTGGAGACCCAGTACTTC.